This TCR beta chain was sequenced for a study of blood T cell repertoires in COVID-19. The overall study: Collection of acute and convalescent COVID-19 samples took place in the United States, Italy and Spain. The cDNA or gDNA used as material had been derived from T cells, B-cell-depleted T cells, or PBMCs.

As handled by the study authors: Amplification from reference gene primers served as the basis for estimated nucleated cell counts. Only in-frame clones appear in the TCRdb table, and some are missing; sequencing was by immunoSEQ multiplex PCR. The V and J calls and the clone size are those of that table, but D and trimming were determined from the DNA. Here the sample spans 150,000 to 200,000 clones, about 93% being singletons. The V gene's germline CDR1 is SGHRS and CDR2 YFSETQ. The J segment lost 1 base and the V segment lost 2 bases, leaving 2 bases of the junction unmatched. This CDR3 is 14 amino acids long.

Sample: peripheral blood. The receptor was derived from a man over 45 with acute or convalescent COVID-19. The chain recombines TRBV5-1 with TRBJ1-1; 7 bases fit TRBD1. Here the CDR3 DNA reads TGCGCCAGCAGCTTCGGACAGGAGAACACTGAAGCTTTCTTT. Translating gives CASSFGQENTEAFF.